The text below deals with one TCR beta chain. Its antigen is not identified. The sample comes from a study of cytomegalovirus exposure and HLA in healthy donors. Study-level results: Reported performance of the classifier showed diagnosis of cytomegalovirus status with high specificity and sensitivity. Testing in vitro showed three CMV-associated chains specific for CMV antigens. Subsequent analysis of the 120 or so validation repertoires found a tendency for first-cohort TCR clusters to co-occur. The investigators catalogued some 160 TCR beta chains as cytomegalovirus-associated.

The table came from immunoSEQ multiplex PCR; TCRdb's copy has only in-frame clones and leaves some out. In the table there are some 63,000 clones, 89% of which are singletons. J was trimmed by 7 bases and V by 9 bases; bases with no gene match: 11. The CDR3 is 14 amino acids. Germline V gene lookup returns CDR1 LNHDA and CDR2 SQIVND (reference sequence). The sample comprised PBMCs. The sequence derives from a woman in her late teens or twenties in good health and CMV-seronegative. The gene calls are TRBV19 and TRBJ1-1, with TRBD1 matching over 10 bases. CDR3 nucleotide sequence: TGTGCCAGCAAAGTAGGGACAGGGGATTTTGAAGCTTTCTTT. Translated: CASKVGTGDFEAFF.